This T cell receptor beta chain was profiled in a study of T cell repertoires in cytomegalovirus infection (dated by TCRdb to the late 2010s). Regarding the study in general: Recently identified HLA-C-restricted CMV epitopes, whose presentation resists viral immunomodulation, were targeted by peptide stimulations together with well-studied HLA-B-restricted epitopes. Donor HLA type was relevant to the analysis, because carriage of CMV infection together with the matching HLA type was indicated by public TCR beta signatures.

General study outcomes and caveats: The ex vivo response was dominated by HLA-C-restricted CMV-specific TCR beta clonotypes, which also provided the single most frequent clonotype in two of eight donors. Carriers of CMV infection plus the relevant HLA type were discriminated by the cumulative frequency of public TCR beta family members in the study cohort and in an independent roughly 340-donor cohort.

The instrument given in TCRdb is Illumina HiSeq 1500. Using fastp trimming at Q25 and MiXCR clonotype assembly, TCRdb reanalyzed the public sequencing data and kept in-frame beta chains. Each entry merges the rows of one CDR3 protein and shows their most common DNA and genes. Here the sample has about half a million distinct CDR3 sequences; around 35% occur a single time. Roughly 16% of the sample lies in the top ten. This clonotype was seen a few times. Its antigen target is currently unknown. One base away there is no much larger clone; base qualities are not given. CDR1 is given as SGHTA and CDR2 as FQGNSA, both from the germline V gene. V is cut back by 1 base and J by 6 bases, with 9 bases in the junction unmatched. Its CDR3 holds 16 amino acids, cysteine through phenylalanine. The CDR3 DNA has 48 bases and is translated from base 1. This sample's treatment or condition label indicates: in vitro stimulation with specific CMV peptide epitopes to enrich CMV-specific T cells.

Here the sequenced sample was cultured PBMCs, taken from culture after CMV antigen stimulation. In this chain, TRBV7-2 is recombined with TRBJ2-3; the central 8 bases match TRBD1. The receptor's source is a human donor in good health (CMV status not recorded). Some clones in this sample may be carry-over from other donors' samples. The CDR3 reads as follows: CASSLERRGPRDTQYF. The DNA is as follows: TGTGCCAGCAGCTTAGAACGCAGGGGGCCGAGGGATACGCAGTATTTT.